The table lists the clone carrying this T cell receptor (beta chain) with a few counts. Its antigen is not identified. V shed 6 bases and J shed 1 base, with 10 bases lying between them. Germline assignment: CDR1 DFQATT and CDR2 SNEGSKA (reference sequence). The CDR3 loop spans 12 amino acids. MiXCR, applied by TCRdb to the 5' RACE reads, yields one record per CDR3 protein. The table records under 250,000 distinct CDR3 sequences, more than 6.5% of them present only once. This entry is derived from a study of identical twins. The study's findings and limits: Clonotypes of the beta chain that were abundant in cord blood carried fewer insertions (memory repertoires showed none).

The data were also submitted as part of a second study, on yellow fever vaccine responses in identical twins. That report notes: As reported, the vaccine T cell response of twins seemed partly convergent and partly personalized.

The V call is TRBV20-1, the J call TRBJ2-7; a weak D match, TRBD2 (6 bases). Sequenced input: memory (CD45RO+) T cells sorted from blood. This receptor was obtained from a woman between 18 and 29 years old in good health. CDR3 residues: CSARRESYEQYF. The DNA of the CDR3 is TGCAGTGCGCGGAGGGAGTCCTACGAGCAGTACTTC.